The 11 T cell receptor beta chains presented below share a single source sample, sequenced in a study of tumor and adjacent non-tumor tissue in lung cancer. The template was RNA from unsorted bulk tissue. TCRbeta libraries were built with three rounds of nested PCR, modified from ARM-PCR. TCRdb reprocessed the multiplex PCR reads with MiXCR, giving one entry per CDR3 protein. The table lists about 81,000 distinct CDR3 sequences, about two thirds of them singletons. The sample was lung tumor tissue. The receptors here all came from a woman aged 40 to 49 with non-small cell lung cancer.

As to this clonotype: A read error is likely, as this CDR3 ends without the conserved phenylalanine or tryptophan. The DNA is omitted, as the CDR3 cannot be located on it reliably, and the CDR3 follows TCRdb's listing. The chain carries TRBV6-6 and TRBJ2-3; the tabulated D call, TRBD1, remains unverified against the DNA. Germline V gene sequence: CDR1 MNHNY, CDR2 SVGAGI (reference sequence). The CDR3 numbers 15 amino acids, ends counted. The CDR3 spells CASRKGQGFSDTQYI.

For this clonotype: With a much larger clone just one base away, this may be a read error. The chain uses TRBV20-1 and TRBJ1-2, with a possible D match to TRBD1 (5 bases). The CDR3 totals 13 residues. Germline CDR1 is DFQATT and CDR2 is SNEGSKA (reference sequence). Trimming took off 3 bases at V and 4 bases at J, with 12 bases between the two ends. CDR3: CSASENRIYGYTF. CDR3 bases: TGCAGTGCTAGCGAGAACAGGATCTATGGCTACACCTTC.

Concerning this clonotype itself: A much larger clone is a single base away; this may be a read error. This chain joins TRBV28 and TRBJ2-7; D not certain. The CDR3 extends over 13 amino acids. The germline V gene encodes CDR1 MDHEN and CDR2 SYDVKM. Trimming took 3 bases from V and 6 from J, leaving 12 bases between them. CDR3 DNA sequence: TGTGCCAGCAGTTTCGATGGATTTGGCGAGCAGTACTTC. Its translation: CASSFDGFGEQYF.

Comment on this clonotype: At one end, the junction sequence differs from germline, possibly due to a read error. The chain links TRBV24-1 to TRBJ2-2; D possibly corresponds to TRBD1 (6 bases). The CDR3 is made up of 14 amino acids. The V gene's germline CDR1 is KGHDR and CDR2 SFDVKD. CDR3 nucleotide sequence: TGTGCCACCAGTGTAGGGGGTAACACCGGTGAGCTGCTTTTT. Amino acid sequence: CATSVGGNTGELLF.

Note on this clonotype: One base away lies a much larger clone, so this may be a sequencing read error. The chain combines TRBV30 with TRBJ2-7, with D possibly being TRBD1 (5 bases). Germline CDR1 and CDR2: GTSNPN and SVGIG (reference sequence). The CDR3 runs to 13 residues. CDR3: CAWSGTSGYVQYF. DNA for the CDR3: TGTGCCTGGAGCGGAACATCAGGGTACGTGCAGTACTTC.

This chain links TRBV7-9 with TRBJ1-4, with TRBD1 identical over 10 bases. The V gene's germline CDR1 is SEHNR and CDR2 FQNEAQ (reference sequence). This CDR3 comprises 14 residues. CDR3 region: CVSSPGQGGEKLFF. The CDR3 bases are TGTGTCAGTAGCCCAGGACAGGGGGGTGAAAAACTGTTTTTT.

Concerning this clonotype: The germline gene is not matched at one end of the junction; a read error may be the cause. This sequence joins TRBV11-2 and TRBJ2-7, with TRBD1 matching 7 bases. Germline V gene lookup returns CDR1 SGHAT and CDR2 FQNNGV. The CDR3 has 14 residues. Written as DNA, the CDR3 is TGTGCCAGTAGCTATCATGACAGGGTCTACGAGCAGTACTTC. As protein: CASSYHDRVYEQYF.

This clonotype has more than one count but fewer than ten. A junction end diverges from the germline sequence, so it may reflect a read error. The chain has TRBV5-6 and TRBJ1-5; D is undetermined. The CDR3 sequence is 12 residues long. Germline V gene data show CDR1 as SGHDT and CDR2 as YYEEEE. CDR3 sequence (DNA): TGTGTCAGCAGTTTGCAACTGGGGACCCAGCATTTT. Its protein product is CVSSLQLGTQHF.

The chain links TRBV6-1 to TRBJ2-2, with D possibly being TRBD1 (5 bases). In germline, CDR1 is MNHNS, CDR2 SASEGT. There are 15 residues in the CDR3. V was cut by 10 bases and J by 3 bases, with 18 bases left in between. CDR3 DNA sequence: TGTGCCAACATTGGTGTACAGGAATACACCGGGGAGCTGTTTTTT. Translation gives CANIGVQEYTGELFF.

This clonotype was detected a few times. A read error may be the cause here, since a much bigger clone is one base away. J is TRBJ1-1 and V is TRBV7-8, with a weak D call TRBD1 (5 bases). With 7 bases removed from V and 6 bases from J, the gap between germline ends came to 18 bases. The germline gives CDR1 SGHVS, CDR2 FQNEAQ. The CDR3 has 14 residues. The CDR3 region is CASKQETDLAEAFF. The CDR3 DNA is TGTGCCAGCAAACAGGAGACAGACCTAGCTGAAGCTTTCTTT.

With regard to this clonotype: Sequence at one end of the junction differs from germline and may be a read error. The chain has TRBV11-2 and TRBJ2-1; TRBD2 agrees at 14 bases. CDR3 length: 18 residues. Looked up from germline, CDR1 is SGHAT and CDR2 is FQNNGV. The CDR3 sequence: CASRSGLAGGHRANEQFF. The CDR3 DNA follows: TGTGCCAGCAGATCTGGACTAGCGGGGGGCCATAGGGCCAATGAGCAGTTTTTC.